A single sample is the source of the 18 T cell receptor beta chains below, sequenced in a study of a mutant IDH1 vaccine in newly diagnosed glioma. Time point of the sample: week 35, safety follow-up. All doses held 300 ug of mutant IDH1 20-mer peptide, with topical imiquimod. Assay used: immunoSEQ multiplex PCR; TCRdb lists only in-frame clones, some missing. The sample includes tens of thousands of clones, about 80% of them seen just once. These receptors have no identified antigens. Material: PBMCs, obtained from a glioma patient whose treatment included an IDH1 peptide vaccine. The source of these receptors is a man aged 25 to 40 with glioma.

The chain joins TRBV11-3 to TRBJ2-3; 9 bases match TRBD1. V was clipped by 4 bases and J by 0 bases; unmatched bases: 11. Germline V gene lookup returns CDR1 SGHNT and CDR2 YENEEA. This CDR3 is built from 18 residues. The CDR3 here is CASSSGRLGTGSTDTQYF. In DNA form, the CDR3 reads TGTGCCAGCAGCTCGGGACGGCTAGGGACAGGGAGCACAGATACGCAGTATTTT.

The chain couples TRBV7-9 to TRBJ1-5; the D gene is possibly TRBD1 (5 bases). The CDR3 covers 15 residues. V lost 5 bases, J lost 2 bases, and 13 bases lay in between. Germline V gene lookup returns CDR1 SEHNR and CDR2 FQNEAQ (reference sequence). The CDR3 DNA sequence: TGTGCCAGCAGCCCCATGGGGGACCGCAATCAGCCCCAGCATTTT. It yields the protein CASSPMGDRNQPQHF.

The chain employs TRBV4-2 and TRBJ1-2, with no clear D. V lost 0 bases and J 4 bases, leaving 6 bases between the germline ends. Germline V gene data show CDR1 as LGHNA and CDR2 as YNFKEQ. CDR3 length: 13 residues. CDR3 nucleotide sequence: TGTGCCAGCAGCCAAGATTATAGCTATGGCTACACCTTC. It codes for CASSQDYSYGYTF.

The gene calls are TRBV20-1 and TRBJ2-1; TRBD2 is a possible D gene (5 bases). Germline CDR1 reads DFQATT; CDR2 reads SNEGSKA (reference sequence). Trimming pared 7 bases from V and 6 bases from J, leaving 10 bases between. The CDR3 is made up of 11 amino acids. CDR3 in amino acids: CSGTRGNEQFF. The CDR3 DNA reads TGCAGTGGTACTAGAGGCAATGAGCAGTTCTTC.

The CDR3 loop reads CASSDNGNYEQYF. DNA for the CDR3: TGTGCCAGTAGTGATAACGGGAACTACGAGCAGTACTTC. The J gene is TRBJ2-7, the V gene TRBV19; possible D gene TRBD2, 5 bases. V lost 5 bases and J lost 3, with 11 bases in between. Germline loops: CDR1 LNHDA, CDR2 SQIVND (reference sequence). The CDR3 is made up of 13 amino acids.

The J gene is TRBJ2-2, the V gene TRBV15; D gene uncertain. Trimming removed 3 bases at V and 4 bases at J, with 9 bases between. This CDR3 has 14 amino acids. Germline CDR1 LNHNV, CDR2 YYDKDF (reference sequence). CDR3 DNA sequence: TGTGCCACCAGCAGGGCAGATACCACCGGGGAGCTGTTTTTT. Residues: CATSRADTTGELFF.

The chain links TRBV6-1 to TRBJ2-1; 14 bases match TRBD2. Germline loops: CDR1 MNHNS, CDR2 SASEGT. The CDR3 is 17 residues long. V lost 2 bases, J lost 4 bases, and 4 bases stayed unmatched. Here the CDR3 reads CASSESGLAGVYNEQFF. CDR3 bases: TGTGCCAGCAGTGAATCGGGACTAGCGGGAGTTTACAATGAGCAGTTCTTC.

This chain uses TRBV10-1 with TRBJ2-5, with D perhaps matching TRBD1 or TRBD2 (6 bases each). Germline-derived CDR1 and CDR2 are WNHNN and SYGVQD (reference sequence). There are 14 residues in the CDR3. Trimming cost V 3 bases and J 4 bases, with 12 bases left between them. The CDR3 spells CASSDTGGGETQYF. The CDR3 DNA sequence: TGCGCCAGCAGTGACACCGGAGGGGGAGAGACCCAGTACTTC.

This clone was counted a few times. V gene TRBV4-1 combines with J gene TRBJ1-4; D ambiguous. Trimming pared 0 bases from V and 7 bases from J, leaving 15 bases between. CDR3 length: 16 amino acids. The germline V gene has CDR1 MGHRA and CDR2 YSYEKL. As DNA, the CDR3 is TGCGCCAGCAGCCAAGAAGGGCCCGGGGAGAGTGAAAAACTGTTTTTT. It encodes CASSQEGPGESEKLFF.

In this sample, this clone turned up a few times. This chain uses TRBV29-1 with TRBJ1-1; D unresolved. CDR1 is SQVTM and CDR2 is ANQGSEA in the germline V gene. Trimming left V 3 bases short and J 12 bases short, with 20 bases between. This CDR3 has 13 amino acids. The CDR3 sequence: CSVENRGREGSFF. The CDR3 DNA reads TGCAGCGTTGAGAATAGAGGTAGGGAGGGATCTTTCTTT. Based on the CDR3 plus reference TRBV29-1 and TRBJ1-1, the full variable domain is SAVISQKPSRDICQRGTSLTIQCQVDSQVTMMFWYRQQPGQSLTLIATANQGSEATYESGFVIDKFPISRPNLTFSTLTVSNMSPEDSSIYLCSVENRGREGSFFGQGTRLTVV.

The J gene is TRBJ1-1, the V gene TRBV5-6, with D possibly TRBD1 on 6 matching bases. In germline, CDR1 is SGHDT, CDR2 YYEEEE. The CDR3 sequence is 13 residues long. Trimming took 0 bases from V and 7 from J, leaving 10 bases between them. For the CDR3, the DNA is TGTGCCAGCAGCTTGGACAGGGTGGGTGAAGCTTTCTTT. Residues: CASSLDRVGEAFF.

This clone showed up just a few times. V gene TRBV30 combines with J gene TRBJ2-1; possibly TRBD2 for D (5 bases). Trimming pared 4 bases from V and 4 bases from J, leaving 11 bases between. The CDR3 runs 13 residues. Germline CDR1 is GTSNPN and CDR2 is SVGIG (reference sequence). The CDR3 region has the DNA TGTGCCTGGAAAAGTGGGGAGTACAATGAGCAGTTCTTC. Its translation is CAWKSGEYNEQFF.

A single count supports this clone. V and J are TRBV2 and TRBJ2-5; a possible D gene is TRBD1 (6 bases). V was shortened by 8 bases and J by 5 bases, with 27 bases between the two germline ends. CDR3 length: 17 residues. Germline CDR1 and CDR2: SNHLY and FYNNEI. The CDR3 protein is CASAKALEPTGGETQYF. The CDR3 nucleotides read TGTGCCAGCGCAAAGGCCCTTGAGCCGACAGGAGGCGAGACCCAGTACTTC.

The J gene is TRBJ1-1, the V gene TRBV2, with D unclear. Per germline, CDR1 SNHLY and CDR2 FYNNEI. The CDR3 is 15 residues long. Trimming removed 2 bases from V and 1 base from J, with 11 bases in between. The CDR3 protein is CASSELAAGNTEAFF. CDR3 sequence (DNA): TGTGCCAGCAGTGAATTGGCGGCGGGGAACACTGAAGCTTTCTTT. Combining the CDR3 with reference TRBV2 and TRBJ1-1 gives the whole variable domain EPEVTQTPSHQVTQMGQEVILRCVPISNHLYFYWYRQILGQKVEFLVSFYNNEISEKSEIFDDQFSVERPDGSNFTLKIRSTKLEDSAMYFCASSELAAGNTEAFFGQGTRLTVV.

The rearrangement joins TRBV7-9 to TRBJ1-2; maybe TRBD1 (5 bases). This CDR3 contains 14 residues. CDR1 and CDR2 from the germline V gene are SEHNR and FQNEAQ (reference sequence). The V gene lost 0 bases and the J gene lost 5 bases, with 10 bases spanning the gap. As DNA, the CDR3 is TGTGCCAGCAGCTTAGCGCCAGGGTGGTATGGCTACACCTTC. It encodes CASSLAPGWYGYTF.

The CDR3 sequence is CASSQGTGGMDTQYF. The DNA for the CDR3 is TGCGCCAGCAGCCAAGGGACAGGGGGCATGGATACGCAGTATTTT. The rearrangement uses TRBV5-1 and TRBJ2-3, with 12 nucleotides matching TRBD1. J was trimmed by 6 bases and V by 4 bases; bases with no gene match: 6. The CDR3 sequence is 15 residues long. The germline CDR1 and CDR2 sequences are SGHRS and YFSETQ.

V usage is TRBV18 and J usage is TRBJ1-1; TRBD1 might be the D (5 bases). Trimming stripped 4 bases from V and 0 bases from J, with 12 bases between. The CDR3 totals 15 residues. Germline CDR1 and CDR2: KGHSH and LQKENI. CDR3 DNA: TGTGCCAGCTCACAACTGACAGCTATGAACACTGAAGCTTTCTTT. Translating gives CASSQLTAMNTEAFF.

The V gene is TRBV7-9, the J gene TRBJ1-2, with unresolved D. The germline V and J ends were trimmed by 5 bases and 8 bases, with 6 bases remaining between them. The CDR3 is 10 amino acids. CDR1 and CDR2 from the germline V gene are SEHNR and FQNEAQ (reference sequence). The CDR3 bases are TGTGCCAGCAGCCCGTCGGGCTACACCTTC. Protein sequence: CASSPSGYTF.